This T cell receptor (beta chain) appears in the sequencing data of a study of T cells in Graves' hyperthyroidism and ophthalmopathy. This clonotype has a handful of counts. The antigen is unknown. From germline, CDR1 is SNHLY and CDR2 FYNNEI. J was trimmed by 5 bases and V by 6 bases; bases with no gene match: 9. The CDR3 runs 15 residues. Disease duration was under 3 months in the ophthalmopathy patients, who also had a Clinical Activity Score of at least 3 and a NOSPECS grade of at least 4. A patient was excluded if there was uncontrolled infection, other autoimmune disease, pregnancy or lactation. Study-wide results and caveats: Most thyroid clonotypes with frequency above 0.001 were detected in blood.

The investigators amplified TCR beta CDR3 regions from RNA transcripts. During a first-round RT-PCR of the TCR CDR3, the HTBI primer set was used. Using its own MiXCR run on the multiplex PCR reads, TCRdb lists one record per CDR3 protein. The top ten clones hold around 28% of a sample with approximately 380,000 distinct CDR3 sequences, about 14% of them seen once. The sequence came from a man aged 50-59 years with Graves' ophthalmopathy. Specimen: blood. This chain uses TRBV2 with TRBJ2-1, with 8 positions matching TRBD1. The DNA for the CDR3 is TGTGCCAGCAGCAGCACCGGGACAGGCAACAATGAGCAGTTCTTC. This encodes CASSSTGTGNNEQFF.